This T cell receptor beta chain was recorded in a study of blood T cells in healthy people across ages. Sample-barcoded 5' priming and a J-beta primer mix drove a second PCR of roughly 7 to 11 cycles. From the 5' RACE reads, TCRdb called clonotypes with MiXCR, one entry per CDR3 protein. The sample lists hundreds of thousands of distinct CDR3 sequences, approximately 30% seen once, with approximately 15% in the top ten. Whole-study results and caveats: Both naive CD4+ cell counts and diversity were greater in long-lived donors than in aged donors.

This clonotype was picked up a small number of times. Its matching antigen is unknown. The sequence came from a woman older than 75 in good health. Sequencing was done on a sample of blood.

In nucleotides, the CDR3 is TGCAGTGCTAGAGGTCTCAGAAGCTCCTACGAGCAGTACTTC. The encoded protein is CSARGLRSSYEQYF. The V call is TRBV20-1, the J call TRBJ2-7; D is unresolved. V was cut by 1 base and J by 0 bases, with 10 bases left in between. Germline CDR1 DFQATT, CDR2 SNEGSKA (reference sequence). The CDR3 contains 14 residues.